This is a list of T cell receptor beta chains from one sample in a study of T-cell memory formation after mild COVID-19. TCRdb re-analysed the 5' RACE reads in MiXCR, keeping a single row per CDR3 protein. The data show roughly 150,000 distinct CDR3 sequences, roughly 15% seen once. Material: PBMCs or a T cell subset sorted from them (not recorded which). These receptor sequences come from an adult woman who had mild COVID-19 (a few samples of this study predate the infection). Cell type and time point are not known. Both conserved end residues are part of each CDR3.

>TRBV7-2|TRBJ2-3
CASSNSGFTDTQYF
>TRBV30|TRBJ1-1
CAWTFPAGGITMNTEAFF
>TRBV6-1|TRBJ2-7
CATKPLTGVNEQYF
>TRBV12-3/TRBV12-4|TRBJ2-1
CASSLFVGQGGVQFF
>TRBV4-1|TRBJ1-3
CASSPHWTKGNTIYF
>TRBV15|TRBJ2-1
CATSRAGWVDEQFF
>TRBV12-3/TRBV12-4|TRBJ1-4
CASSLAGSHEKLFF
>TRBV7-6|TRBJ2-1
CASSDPRAGRYNEQFF
>TRBV5-1|TRBJ2-2
CASSLGVAGLNTGELFF
>TRBV27|TRBJ2-1
CASSSRLAGDGNNEQFF
>TRBV5-1|TRBJ2-7
CASSLDPTYEQYF
>TRBV6-5|TRBJ2-7
CASRISGSYEQYF
>TRBV12-5|TRBJ2-1
CASGLVAGSYNEQFF
>TRBV27|TRBJ2-5
CASSSDNTVGTQYF
>TRBV2|TRBJ2-3
CASPEQREDTDTQYF
>TRBV12-3/TRBV12-4|TRBJ1-1
CASSSRTSLVNTEAFF
>TRBV4-2|TRBJ2-7
CASSQDVKGGEQYF
>TRBV7-3|TRBJ2-7
CASSKTGGSDEQYF
>TRBV18|TRBJ1-2
CASSPNDIANYGYTF
>TRBV20-1|TRBJ2-1
CSARDPGQGALSSYNEQFF
>TRBV3-1|TRBJ2-5
CASSQDRGGAGGETQYF
>TRBV5-1|TRBJ2-5
CASSPTGTPPQETQYF
>TRBV12-3/TRBV12-4|TRBJ1-1
CASSPGTGPRAFF
>TRBV2|TRBJ2-5
CASRDNGVGSQYF
>TRBV6-5|TRBJ1-2
CASSTTRSEGYTF
>TRBV7-9|TRBJ2-7
CASSSTRDVEYEQYF
>TRBV5-1|TRBJ2-1
CASSTKNGGPRNEQFF
>TRBV6-2/TRBV6-3|TRBJ1-1
CASSLRQLNTEAFF
>TRBV7-9|TRBJ2-3
CASSLTPDTQYF
>TRBV7-3|TRBJ2-1
CASSLRGGGAQHEQFF
>TRBV4-2|TRBJ2-2
CASSQARPGLAITGELFF
>TRBV6-6|TRBJ1-1
CASSWTEMNTEAFF
>TRBV15|TRBJ2-3
CATSRDRTATTDTQYF
>TRBV4-2|TRBJ2-3
CASCRWLAGGYCTDTQYF
>TRBV11-3|TRBJ2-7
CARQWREAQHEQYF
>TRBV29-1|TRBJ2-1
CSVEDRGGANGVDEQFF
>TRBV12-3/TRBV12-4|TRBJ1-2
CASSSPGQGVYGYTF
>TRBV5-8|TRBJ1-1
CASSQAHREAFF
>TRBV6-5|TRBJ1-1
CASSSTGNTEAFF
>TRBV6-5|TRBJ2-5
CASSYRGGQETQYF
>TRBV29-1|TRBJ2-1
CSVGVLLETGVYNEQFF
>TRBV9|TRBJ2-7
CASSVDEVAAGEEQYF
>TRBV19|TRBJ2-4
CASSTRQTLAKNIQYF
>TRBV13|TRBJ2-7
CASRSWGGFDEQYF
>TRBV5-1|TRBJ2-1
CASSLNRGENEQFF
>TRBV20-1|TRBJ2-1
CSARMHPGTSVYNEQFF
>TRBV27|TRBJ1-2
CASSSAGGGGYTF
>TRBV2|TRBJ2-7
CASRGPRYEQYF
>TRBV6-2/TRBV6-3|.
CASSYKAAEQFF
>TRBV21-1|TRBJ2-5
CASKAGGMIGSGEETQYF
>TRBV19|TRBJ2-6
CASRETGANVLTF
>TRBV30|TRBJ2-1
CAWRGQGYNEQFF
>TRBV10-3|TRBJ2-1
CAIDNRRTGTTFSYNEQFF
>TRBV7-9|TRBJ2-3
CASSLSSLTTSTDTQYF
>TRBV6-2/TRBV6-3|TRBJ2-7
CASTRTSGSYEQYF
>TRBV7-8|TRBJ2-3
CASKGHRSAGYTDTQYF
>TRBV7-9|TRBJ2-7
CASSFEAGLYEQYF
>TRBV24-1|TRBJ1-1
CATSASGTANTEAFF
>TRBV5-1|TRBJ1-5
CASSLLRRTGQSNSNQPQHF
>TRBV5-4|TRBJ2-5
CASSPGGRGAQETQYF